The present T cell receptor beta chain was sequenced within a study of blood T cell repertoires in COVID-19. Looking at the study overall: The United States, Italy and Spain supplied acute and convalescent COVID-19 samples.

The age range of participants was 18 to 89 years, with residence in around 22 US areas. Recovered participants had two consecutive negative NP/OP PCR tests, healthcare professional clearance, or symptom resolution. Original analysis: From reference gene primer amplification, estimates of nucleated cell counts were derived. The protocol was immunoSEQ multiplex PCR, while the TCRdb copy is restricted to in-frame clones and leaves out a portion. The V and J calls and the clone size are those of that table, but D and trimming were determined from the DNA. This table holds 350,000 to 550,000 clones, 80% to 90% found once. V lost 8 bases and J lost 6; bases outside the gene matches: 12. CDR1 is MNHEY, CDR2 SVGAGI, per germline. The CDR3 is 15 residues long.

The sequence was collected from a man younger than 45 who had recovered from COVID-19. J is TRBJ2-2 and V is TRBV6-5, with 7 bases fitting TRBD2. Source material: PBMCs or T cells enriched from blood (not recorded which). CDR3 nucleotides: TGTGCCAGCGGAGTTGGGGGAGGGGTCGCCGGGGAGCTGTTTTTT. Translating gives CASGVGGGVAGELFF.